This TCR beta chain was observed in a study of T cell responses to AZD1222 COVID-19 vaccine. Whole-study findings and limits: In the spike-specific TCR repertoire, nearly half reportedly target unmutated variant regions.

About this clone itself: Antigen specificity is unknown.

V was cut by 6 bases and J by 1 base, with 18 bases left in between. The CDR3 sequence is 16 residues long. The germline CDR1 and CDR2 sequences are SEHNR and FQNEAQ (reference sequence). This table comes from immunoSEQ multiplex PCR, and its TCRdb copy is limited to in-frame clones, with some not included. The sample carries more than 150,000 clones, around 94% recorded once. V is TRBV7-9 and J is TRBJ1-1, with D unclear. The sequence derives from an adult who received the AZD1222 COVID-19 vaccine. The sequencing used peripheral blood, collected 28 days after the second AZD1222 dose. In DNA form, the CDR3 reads TGTGCCAGCAGTCCCCCGCCTACGGGGAGGAACACTGAAGCTTTCTTT. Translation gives CASSPPPTGRNTEAFF.